The next 2 T cell receptor beta chains were all read from a single sample in a study of lymphopenia after photon versus proton radiotherapy. Method: immunoSEQ multiplex PCR; TCRdb's copy keeps in-frame clones and lacks some. Seen here are 150,000 to 200,000 clones, approximately 86% observed once, and the top ten hold about 4.7%. The source was peripheral blood, collected from a patient treated with photon-based radiotherapy. The source of these receptors is a middle-aged man with gastric cancer.

The chain has TRBV18 and TRBJ2-5, with D uncertain. CDR1 and CDR2 from the germline V gene are KGHSH and LQKENI. This CDR3 has 15 residues. V shed 1 base and J shed 1 base, with 10 bases lying between them. The CDR3 loop is CASSPRLEAQETQYF. The CDR3 coding sequence is TGTGCCAGCTCACCACGGCTCGAAGCCCAAGAGACCCAGTACTTC.

V and J are TRBV7-8 and TRBJ1-5; D is unclear. The CDR3 is 12 amino acids. The V gene's germline CDR1 is SGHVS and CDR2 FQNEAQ. With 5 bases removed from V and 6 bases from J, the gap between germline ends came to 8 bases. The CDR3 region is CASSAAGQPQHF. In nucleotides, the CDR3 is TGTGCCAGCAGCGCAGCCGGTCAGCCCCAGCATTTT.